The 14 T cell receptor beta chains presented below share a single source sample, sequenced in a study of cytomegalovirus exposure and HLA in healthy donors. Amplification used 60 Vbeta primers and 13 Jbeta primers. Generated by immunoSEQ multiplex PCR, the TCRdb table keeps only in-frame clones and is missing some. The data show around 160,000 clones, around three quarters seen once. The sample consisted of PBMCs. The receptors were sampled from a man aged 35-49 years in good health and CMV-seropositive.

The chain couples TRBV7-8 to TRBJ1-6; 10 bases match TRBD1. The length of the CDR3 is 16 residues. The J segment lost 7 bases and the V segment lost 2 bases, leaving 5 bases of the junction unmatched. Germline V lookup: CDR1 SGHVS, CDR2 FQNEAQ. CDR3 in amino acids: CASSLTRGQGNSPLHF. CDR3 coding DNA: TGTGCCAGCAGCTTAACACGGGGACAGGGGAATTCACCCCTCCACTTT.

The gene calls are TRBV7-2 and TRBJ2-5; 7 bases agree with TRBD2. Germline V gene data show CDR1 as SGHTA and CDR2 as FQGNSA. CDR3 length: 13 residues. V was clipped by 5 bases and J by 1 base; unmatched bases: 1. The CDR3 DNA sequence: TGTGCCAGCAGCCCTAGCGGCCAAGAGACCCAGTACTTC. It is translated as CASSPSGQETQYF.

This clone was counted between two and nine times. V gene TRBV29-1 combines with J gene TRBJ2-7, with 9 bases that match TRBD2. Germline CDR1 is SQVTM and CDR2 is ANQGSEA. This CDR3 spans 14 amino acids. Trimming took 5 bases from V and 1 from J; bases not matched to a gene: 6. This CDR3 is CSVTFLAGSYEQYF. In DNA form, the CDR3 reads TGCAGCGTTACTTTTCTAGCGGGGTCCTACGAGCAGTACTTC.

The chain joins TRBV9 to TRBJ2-7; 8 nucleotides line up with TRBD1. In germline, CDR1 is SGDLS, CDR2 YYNGEE. The V and J ends lost 0 bases and 4 bases, in that order; junction bases with no gene match: 6. The CDR3 covers 15 residues. The CDR3 DNA follows: TGTGCCAGCAGCGTAGATGGACAGGGCTGGTACGAGCAGTACTTC. It codes for CASSVDGQGWYEQYF.

The chain uses TRBV2 and TRBJ2-7; D call uncertain. This CDR3 is 14 amino acids long. The germline CDR1 and CDR2 sequences are SNHLY and FYNNEI. V lost 4 bases and J 1 base, leaving 11 bases between the germline ends. CDR3 amino acids: CASSAGSGSYEQYF. CDR3 sequence (DNA): TGTGCCAGCAGTGCCGGGTCTGGTTCCTACGAGCAGTACTTC.

The chain uses TRBV4-3 and TRBJ1-2; 9 positions match TRBD1. The trim removed 2 bases at V and 0 bases at J, leaving 4 bases unmatched. CDR3 length: 16 residues. Germline CDR1 is LGHNA and CDR2 is YSLEER. CDR3 sequence: CASSQLNRGPNYGYTF. Here the CDR3 DNA reads TGCGCCAGCAGCCAACTCAACAGGGGGCCTAACTATGGCTACACCTTC.

V usage is TRBV6-1 and J usage is TRBJ2-2; D might be TRBD2 (6 bases). Deletions cut 8 bases from V and 0 bases from J, with 10 bases between. This CDR3 comprises 14 residues. CDR1 is MNHNS, CDR2 SASEGT, per germline. This CDR3 reads CASATSANTGELFF. Written as DNA, the CDR3 is TGTGCCAGCGCGACTAGTGCGAACACCGGGGAGCTGTTTTTT.

The V call is TRBV27, the J call TRBJ2-5; 7 bases map to TRBD2. The J segment lost 5 bases and the V segment lost 7 bases, leaving 7 bases of the junction unmatched. CDR3 length: 13 amino acids. Germline lookup yields CDR1 MNHEY and CDR2 SMNVEV (reference sequence). The CDR3 coding sequence is TGTGCCAGCAAGGGGAGGGCCATGGAGACCCAGTACTTC. This gives the protein CASKGRAMETQYF.

This chain uses TRBV28 with TRBJ2-7, with D perhaps matching TRBD1 (5 bases). The germline V gene has CDR1 MDHEN and CDR2 SYDVKM. The CDR3 consists of 17 residues. Trimming stripped 4 bases from V and 1 base from J, with 20 bases between. The CDR3 here is CASSWDTGFTSSYEQYF. The CDR3 DNA follows: TGTGCCAGCAGTTGGGATACAGGTTTTACCTCATCCTACGAGCAGTACTTC.

This clone was seen just once. The chain employs TRBV13 and TRBJ2-4, with a possible D match to TRBD2 (6 bases). The CDR3 is 13 residues long. CDR1 and CDR2 (germline): PRHDT, FYEKMQ (reference sequence). The V end lost 5 bases, the J end lost 8 bases, and 13 bases lay between the germline ends. CDR3 sequence: CASSPDGSDIQYF. The CDR3 DNA reads TGTGCCAGCAGCCCAGACGGGAGTGACATTCAGTACTTC.

CDR3 region: CASSHPFPATSGQTQYF. CDR3 bases: TGCGCCAGCAGCCACCCTTTCCCGGCGACTAGCGGGCAGACCCAGTACTTC. The chain links TRBV4-3 to TRBJ2-5, with 10 bases matching TRBD2. The germline gives CDR1 LGHNA, CDR2 YSLEER. The CDR3 loop spans 17 amino acids. V shed 3 bases, J shed 6 bases, and the junction held 13 bases outside the gene matches.

V usage is TRBV28 and J usage is TRBJ2-2, with D possibly matching TRBD2 (6 bases). The CDR3 is 15 amino acids. V was clipped by 7 bases and J by 1 base, with 13 bases between them. Germline V gene sequence: CDR1 MDHEN, CDR2 SYDVKM. The CDR3: CASTLRGWNTGELFF. DNA for the CDR3: TGTGCCAGCACCCTCCGGGGGTGGAACACCGGGGAGCTGTTTTTT. The full variable domain, completed using reference TRBV28 and TRBJ2-2, is DVKVTQSSRYLVKRTGEKVFLECVQDMDHENMFWYRQDPGLGLRLIYFSYDVKMKEKGDIPEGYSVSREKKERFSLILESASTNQTSMYLCASTLRGWNTGELFFGEGSRLTVL.

V is TRBV19 and J is TRBJ2-6, with TRBD2 matching over 10 bases. V gave up 9 bases and J gave up 3 bases; unmatched junction bases: 11. Looked up from germline, CDR1 is LNHDA and CDR2 is SQIVND (reference sequence). CDR3 length equals 17 residues. This CDR3 is CASTYVASGGGANVLTF. CDR3 bases: TGTGCCAGCACCTATGTGGCTAGCGGGGGTGGGGCCAACGTCCTGACTTTC.

V and J are TRBV5-4 and TRBJ2-5; 15 bases map to TRBD2. The CDR3 extends over 18 amino acids. Germline CDR1 is SGHNT and CDR2 is YYREEE (reference sequence). Trimming took 0 bases from V and 5 from J; bases not matched to a gene: 8. The CDR3 nucleotides read TGTGCCAGCAGCTTGGGGGGACTAGCGGGAGGAGGGCAGGAGACCCAGTACTTC. It is translated as CASSLGGLAGGGQETQYF.